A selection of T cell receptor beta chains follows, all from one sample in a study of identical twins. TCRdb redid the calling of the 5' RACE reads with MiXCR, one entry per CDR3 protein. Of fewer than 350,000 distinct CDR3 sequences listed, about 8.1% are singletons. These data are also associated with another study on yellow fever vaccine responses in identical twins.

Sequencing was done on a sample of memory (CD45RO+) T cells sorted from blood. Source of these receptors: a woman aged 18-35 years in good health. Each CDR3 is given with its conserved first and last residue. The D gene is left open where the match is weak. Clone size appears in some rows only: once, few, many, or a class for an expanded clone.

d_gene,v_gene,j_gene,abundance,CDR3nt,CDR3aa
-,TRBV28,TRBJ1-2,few,TGTGCCAGTGGTTCTAACTATGGCTACACCTTC,CASGSNYGYTF
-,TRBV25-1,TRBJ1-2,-,TGTGCCAGCAGTGAATGGGGCACCAGCTATGGCTACACCTTC,CASSEWGTSYGYTF
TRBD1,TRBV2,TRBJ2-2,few,TGTGCCAGCAGTTACAACAGGGGGGCCGGGGAGCTGTTTTTT,CASSYNRGAGELFF
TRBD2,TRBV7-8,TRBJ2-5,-,TGTGCCAGCAGCTCCAGGACTAGCGGGAGTAAAGAGACCCAGTACTTC,CASSSRTSGSKETQYF
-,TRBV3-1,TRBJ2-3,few,TGTGCCAGCAGCCGTCGGGACCCCGCGGATACGCAGTATTTT,CASSRRDPADTQYF
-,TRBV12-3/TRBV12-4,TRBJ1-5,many,TGTGCCAGCAGTTTTGAGGGGTTTAATCAGCCCCAGCATTTT,CASSFEGFNQPQHF
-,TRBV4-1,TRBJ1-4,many,TGCGCCAGCAGCCAAACAGAAAGAAGAGGACGCACTAATGAAAAACTGTTTTTT,CASSQTERRGRTNEKLFF
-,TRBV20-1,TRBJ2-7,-,TGCAGTGCCGTGACTAAGTTAACGGTGCAAAGATTCTGGTACTTC,CSAVTKLTVQRFWYF
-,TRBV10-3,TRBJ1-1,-,TGTGCCATCAGTGAGGGGCCAGGGTCCACTGAAGCTTTCTTT,CAISEGPGSTEAFF
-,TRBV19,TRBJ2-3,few,TGTGCCAGTAGTATAGGGACCACAGATACGCAGTATTTT,CASSIGTTDTQYF
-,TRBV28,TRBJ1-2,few,TGTGCCAGCAGTTCCGGGGGTGTGGGGGCGCCGACTAACTATGGCTACACCTTC,CASSSGGVGAPTNYGYTF
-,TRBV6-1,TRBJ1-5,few,TGTGCCAGCAGTGAAGAGGGACCGCAGCCCCAGCATTTT,CASSEEGPQPQHF
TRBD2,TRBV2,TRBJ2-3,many,TGTGCCAGCAGTGGAGATTCCCTAGCGGGAGTTTTT,CASSGDSLAGVF
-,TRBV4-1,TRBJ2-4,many,TGCGCCAGCAGCCAAGTTTACGGGAGAAGCATTCAGTACTTC,CASSQVYGRSIQYF
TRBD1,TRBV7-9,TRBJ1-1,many,TGTGCCAGCACCACAGGGGGACTGGTTTCTGAAGCTTTCTTT,CASTTGGLVSEAFF
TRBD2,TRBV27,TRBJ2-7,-,TGTGCCAGCAGTTTATGGCTAGCGGGAGCGATTAGCGAGCAGTACTTC,CASSLWLAGAISEQYF
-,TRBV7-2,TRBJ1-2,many,TGTGCCAGCAGCCCCCTAGCAGGGGAGGCCTATGGCTACACCTTC,CASSPLAGEAYGYTF
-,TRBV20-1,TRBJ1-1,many,TGCAGTGCTCATGAAGCTTTCTTT,CSAHEAFF
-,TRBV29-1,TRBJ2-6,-,TGCAGCGTATGGTCTGGGGCCAACGTCCTGACTTTC,CSVWSGANVLTF
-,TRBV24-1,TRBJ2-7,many,TGTGCCACCAGTTCCCTGGGGACCGAGCAGTACTTC,CATSSLGTEQYF
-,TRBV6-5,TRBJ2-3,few,TGTGCCAGCAGTTACTCCCCGGGAAAGGCGACAGATACGCAGTATTTT,CASSYSPGKATDTQYF
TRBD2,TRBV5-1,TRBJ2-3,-,TGCGCCAGCAGCTTGGGTAGCGGGGGAAGCACAGATACGCAGTATTTT,CASSLGSGGSTDTQYF
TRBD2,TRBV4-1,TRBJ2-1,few,TGCGCCAGCACCCTCCGTGGACTAGCGGGAGGAAATGAGCAGTTCTTC,CASTLRGLAGGNEQFF
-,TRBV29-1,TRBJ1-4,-,TGCAGCGTAGCCCCGGGGGCGGCGGGTAATGAAAAACTGTTTTTT,CSVAPGAAGNEKLFF
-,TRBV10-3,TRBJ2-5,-,TGTGCCATCAGTGACACAGGGCAAGAGACCCAGTACTTC,CAISDTGQETQYF
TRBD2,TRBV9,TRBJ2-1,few,TGTGCCAGCAGCGTAGGACTAGCGGGTCTTAGCTCCTACAATGAGCAGTTCTTC,CASSVGLAGLSSYNEQFF
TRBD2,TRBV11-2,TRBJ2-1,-,TGTGCCAGCAGCGATAGGGTGACTAGCGGGAGATACAATGAGCAGTTCTTC,CASSDRVTSGRYNEQFF
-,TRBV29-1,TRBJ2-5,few,TGCAGCGTTGATCCCGCCTCCAGGGGTAAGGCGACCCAGTACTTC,CSVDPASRGKATQYF
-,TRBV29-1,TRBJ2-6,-,TGCAGCGTGGGGCTTCCGGCCAACGTCCTGACTTTC,CSVGLPANVLTF
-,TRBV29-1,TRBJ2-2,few,TGCAGCGTTGCGTTCAATGTCGGTCCGAACACCGGGGAGCTGTTTTTT,CSVAFNVGPNTGELFF
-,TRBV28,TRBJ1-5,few,TGTGCCAGCCGTAGCTTACCTCCCACGGCGTATCAGCCCCAGCATTTT,CASRSLPPTAYQPQHF
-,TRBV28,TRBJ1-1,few,TGTGCCACCGTCGGCACCCAAACAGACGAAGCTTTCTTT,CATVGTQTDEAFF
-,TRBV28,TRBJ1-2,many,TGTGCCAGCAGTGGACAGCCGGGCTATGGCTACACCTTC,CASSGQPGYGYTF
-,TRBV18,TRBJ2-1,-,TGTGCCAGCTCACCGCGACATACCAGCTACAATGAGCAGTTCTTC,CASSPRHTSYNEQFF
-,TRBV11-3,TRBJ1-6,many,TGTGCCAGCAGCTTAGCTGGGGGTAGCTCACCCCTCCACTTT,CASSLAGGSSPLHF
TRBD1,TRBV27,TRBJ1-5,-,TGTGCCAGCAGTTTATCGATGAGGACAGGGGTTCACCCCCAGCATTTT,CASSLSMRTGVHPQHF
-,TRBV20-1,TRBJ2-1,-,TGCAGTGCTAGAGATGGTGGGGGGCTCTCCTACAATGAGCAGTTCTTC,CSARDGGGLSYNEQFF
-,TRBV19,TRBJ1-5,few,TGTGCCAGTAGTATAGACCCGGCAGCATTTTATAGCAATCAGCCCCAGCATTTT,CASSIDPAAFYSNQPQHF
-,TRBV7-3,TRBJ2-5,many,TGTGCCAGCAGCTTAACCCCCGGGTTGGAGACCCAGTACTTC,CASSLTPGLETQYF
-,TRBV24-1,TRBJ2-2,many,TGTGCCACCAGTGATTTTACCGTGAGGAGCGCGAACACCGGGGAGCTGTTTTTT,CATSDFTVRSANTGELFF
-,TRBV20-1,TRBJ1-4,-,TGCAGTGCTTCGAGGAGAGAAGAACTGTTTTTT,CSASRREELFF
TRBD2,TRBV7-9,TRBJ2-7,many,TGTGCCAGCAGCTTAGATTCGGGACTAGTGCAGTACTTC,CASSLDSGLVQYF
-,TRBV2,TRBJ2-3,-,TGTGCCGGCAGCCGTAAGGGCTTCACAGATACGCAGTATTTT,CAGSRKGFTDTQYF
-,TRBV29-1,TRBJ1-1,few,TGCAGCGGTCATACAGTTAACACTGAAGCTTTCTTT,CSGHTVNTEAFF
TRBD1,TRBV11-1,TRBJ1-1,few,TGTGCCAGCAGCCCTCGCGGGACAGGGGCGACAGGCAGCCTCGGCGAAGCTTTCTTT,CASSPRGTGATGSLGEAFF
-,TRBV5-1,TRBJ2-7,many,TGCGCCAGCAGTGTTGGTGGGTACGAGCAGTACTTC,CASSVGGYEQYF
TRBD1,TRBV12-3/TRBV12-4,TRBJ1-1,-,TGTGCCAGCAGTTTAGGGGGCGAGGGGGCGATGGTAACTTTCTTT,CASSLGGEGAMVTFF
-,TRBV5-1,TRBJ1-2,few,TGCGCCAGCAGCTTGGAGGTCCGGGGCTTGGGGTCTGGCTACACCTTC,CASSLEVRGLGSGYTF
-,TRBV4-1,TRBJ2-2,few,TGCGCCAGCAGCCAACAGGACTGGTCCGGGGAGCTGTTTTTT,CASSQQDWSGELFF
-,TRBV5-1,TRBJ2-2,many,TGCGCCAGCAGCTTGGACGGGAAGGCCGGGGAGCTGTTTTTT,CASSLDGKAGELFF
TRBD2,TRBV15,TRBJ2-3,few,TGTGCCACCAGCAGAGATGGGACTAGCCCCACAGATACGCAGTATTTT,CATSRDGTSPTDTQYF
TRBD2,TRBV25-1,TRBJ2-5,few,TGTGCCAGCAGTGCGCCTAGCGGGGAGACCCAGTACTTC,CASSAPSGETQYF